Below are 27 T cell receptor beta chains sequenced from a single sample in a study of T-cell memory formation after mild COVID-19. A single record per CDR3 protein comes from TCRdb applying MiXCR to the 5' RACE reads. The repertoire includes under 400,000 distinct CDR3 sequences, over 20% of them detected once, and approximately 12% sits in the top ten. The sequencing input was PBMCs or a T cell subset sorted from them (not recorded which). These receptors were obtained from an adult woman who had mild COVID-19 (a few samples of this study predate the infection). Cell type and time point are not known.

This clonotype was detected only a few times. V gene TRBV5-1 combines with J gene TRBJ2-7, with D possibly matching TRBD2 (6 bases). The CDR3 is made up of 15 amino acids. Trimming took 3 bases from V and 2 from J, leaving 15 bases between them. The germline gives CDR1 SGHRS, CDR2 YFSETQ. CDR3 region: CASSWQEGPPYEQYF. Here the CDR3 DNA reads TGCGCCAGCAGCTGGCAGGAGGGGCCCCCCTACGAGCAGTACTTC.

The rearrangement uses TRBV12-3 or TRBV12-4 and TRBJ2-3, with TRBD2 matching 11 bases. V lost 6 bases and J lost 5; bases outside the gene matches: 7. The CDR3 extends over 15 amino acids. As DNA, the CDR3 is TGTGCCAGCAGCCTAACTAGCGGGAGAGAAGATACGCAGTATTTT. The encoded protein is CASSLTSGREDTQYF.

This clonotype was recorded a few times. V gene TRBV7-2 combines with J gene TRBJ1-5, with TRBD1 as a possible D gene (6 bases). The length of the CDR3 is 15 residues. The V gene's germline CDR1 is SGHTA and CDR2 FQGNSA. V was trimmed by 1 base and J by 4 bases, leaving 11 bases between them. The chain's CDR3 is CASSLVGGWNQPQHF. The CDR3 DNA is TGTGCCAGCAGCTTAGTCGGGGGCTGGAATCAGCCCCAGCATTTT.

The table lists this clonotype with a few counts. The chain combines TRBV5-1 with TRBJ2-1; TRBD2 matches at 8 bases. Germline lookup yields CDR1 SGHRS and CDR2 YFSETQ. The CDR3 sequence is 16 residues long. V lost 4 bases to trimming and J lost 8 bases; unmatched junction nucleotides: 14. The CDR3 protein is CASSPLSGGSGYEQFF. The CDR3 coding sequence is TGCGCCAGCAGCCCTCTTTCGGGGGGGAGTGGCTATGAGCAGTTCTTC. Full variable domain (remainder filled in from reference TRBV5-1 and TRBJ2-1): KAGVTQTPRYLIKTRGQQVTLSCSPISGHRSVSWYQQTPGQGLQFLFEYFSETQRNKGNFPGRFSGRQFSNSRSEMNVSTLELGDSALYLCASSPLSGGSGYEQFFGPGTRLTVL.

This clonotype was counted a few times. This chain links TRBV7-9 with TRBJ1-1; D gene uncertain. V was pared by 5 bases and J by 4 bases, with 17 bases between. The CDR3 loop spans 15 amino acids. Germline V gives CDR1 SEHNR, CDR2 FQNEAQ (reference sequence). CDR3 sequence: CASSHKYEKGTEAFF. The CDR3 coding sequence is TGTGCCAGCAGCCACAAGTACGAGAAGGGCACTGAAGCTTTCTTT.

The CDR3: CASSHGLAGVLTYEQYF. The CDR3, as DNA: TGCGCCAGCAGCCACGGACTAGCGGGGGTCCTAACCTACGAGCAGTACTTC. The rearrangement links TRBV4-3 to TRBJ2-7; 13 bases map to TRBD2. This CDR3 is built from 17 residues. CDR1 LGHNA and CDR2 YSLEER come from the germline V gene. J lost 2 bases, V lost 3 bases, and 7 bases had no gene match.

The V and J genes are TRBV20-1 and TRBJ2-5; 10 nucleotides align to TRBD2. This CDR3 is built from 14 residues. Trimming cost V 3 bases and J 5 bases; bases outside gene matches: 6. Germline V CDR1 and CDR2: DFQATT, SNEGSKA (reference sequence). In nucleotides, the CDR3 is TGCAGTGCTAGTAGCGGGGGGACGATTGAGACCCAGTACTTC. Translated, it gives CSASSGGTIETQYF.

The sample holds a few counts of this clonotype. The chain has TRBV5-6 and TRBJ2-7; D may match TRBD1 or TRBD2 (5 bases each). Trimming stripped 4 bases from V and 5 bases from J, with 10 bases between. This CDR3 region has 12 residues. Germline CDR1 is SGHDT and CDR2 is YYEEEE. CDR3 in amino acids: CASSIGANEQYF. The CDR3 bases are TGTGCCAGCAGCATCGGGGCTAACGAGCAGTACTTC.

V gene TRBV5-1 combines with J gene TRBJ2-1; D remains unclear. This CDR3 has 15 amino acids. Trimming left V 4 bases short and J 0 bases short, with 11 bases between. Germline CDR1 SGHRS, CDR2 YFSETQ. In nucleotides, the CDR3 is TGCGCCAGCAGCGCTACTTATAGCTCCTACAATGAGCAGTTCTTC. This encodes CASSATYSSYNEQFF.

This clonotype has more than one count but fewer than ten. The chain recombines TRBV27 with TRBJ1-4, with a tentative D call TRBD1 (5 bases). V gave up 6 bases and J gave up 8 bases, with 16 bases separating them. The CDR3 spans 14 residues. The germline V gene has CDR1 MNHEY and CDR2 SMNVEV (reference sequence). Here the CDR3 DNA reads TGTGCCAGCAGAGGAGTGGGGGTGGGGGAAAAACTGTTTTTT. Amino acid sequence: CASRGVGVGEKLFF.

V is TRBV11-3 and J is TRBJ2-7, with 10 bases matching TRBD1. Germline loops: CDR1 SGHNT, CDR2 YENEEA. With V trimmed by 5 bases and J by 5 bases, 9 bases remained unmatched. The CDR3 has 15 amino acids. CDR3 sequence (DNA): TGTGCCAGCAGCCCGGGACAGGGGCCTCATCACGAGCAGTACTTC. Its protein product is CASSPGQGPHHEQYF.

This clonotype turned up a few times. CDR3 sequence: CASSLGGHNEKLFF. CDR3 sequence (DNA): TGTGCCAGCAGTTTAGGGGGGCATAATGAAAAACTGTTTTTT. V and J are TRBV12-3 or TRBV12-4 and TRBJ1-4; maybe TRBD1 (6 bases). Trimming removed 1 base from V and 4 bases from J, with 7 bases in between. The CDR3 has 14 amino acids.

The chain has TRBV5-5 and TRBJ2-5, with TRBD2 matching over 9 bases. V trimming: 2 bases; J trimming: 4 bases; junction bases outside the gene matches: 12. The CDR3 length is 17 residues. Looked up from germline, CDR1 is SGHKS and CDR2 is YYEKEE (reference sequence). The CDR3 protein is CASSFLAGEGWGETQYF. Written as DNA, the CDR3 is TGTGCCAGCAGCTTCTTAGCGGGAGAGGGTTGGGGAGAGACCCAGTACTTC.

This chain connects TRBV27 to TRBJ1-3, with a tentative D call TRBD1 (6 bases). This CDR3 contains 16 residues. Trimming took off 6 bases at V and 3 bases at J, with 18 bases between the two ends. Per the germline V gene, CDR1 is MNHEY and CDR2 is SMNVEV (reference sequence). In nucleotides, the CDR3 is TGTGCCAGCAGCCCTCGCGGGGGGGCGGGTGGAAACACCATATATTTT. Protein product: CASSPRGGAGGNTIYF.

Only a few counts were recorded for this clonotype. The chain is built from TRBV24-1 and TRBJ2-1; D remains ambiguous. Germline lookup yields CDR1 KGHDR and CDR2 SFDVKD. The V end was cut by 5 bases, the J end by 6 bases, with 7 bases between. The CDR3 covers 12 residues. The CDR3, as DNA: TGTGCCACCAGTGGCGCCGGCAATGAGCAGTTCTTC. Its translation is CATSGAGNEQFF.

This clonotype was seen only a few times. The chain combines TRBV10-3 with TRBJ2-7; D gene ambiguous. V was shortened by 0 bases and J by 0 bases, with 6 bases between the two germline ends. The CDR3 has 14 residues. In germline, CDR1 is ENHRY, CDR2 SYGVKD. The CDR3 region is CAISESGNSYEQYF. Here the CDR3 DNA reads TGTGCCATCAGTGAGTCTGGCAACTCCTACGAGCAGTACTTC.

This clonotype appeared a few times. The rearrangement links TRBV28 to TRBJ2-7, with 10 bases lining up with TRBD2. This CDR3 spans 15 amino acids. Germline-derived CDR1 and CDR2 are MDHEN and SYDVKM. Losses at the gene ends were 5 bases for V and 4 bases for J; bases not matched to a gene: 8. The CDR3, as DNA: TGTGCCAGCAGTGAAGCTAGCGGGAGATCGTACGAGCAGTACTTC. It codes for CASSEASGRSYEQYF.

This clonotype came up a few times. DNA for the CDR3: TGTGCCAGCAGCTTCAGAGATAGCTCGGGCCTCGAGCAGTACTTC. Translating it yields CASSFRDSSGLEQYF. The chain links TRBV7-6 to TRBJ2-7; no clear D gene. CDR3 length: 15 residues. Trimming cost V 3 bases and J 6 bases, with 18 bases left between them. The germline V gene has CDR1 SGHVS and CDR2 FNYEAQ.

This clonotype was observed a few times. The chain uses TRBV4-1 and TRBJ1-2, with D perhaps matching TRBD1 (5 bases). Germline V lookup: CDR1 MGHRA, CDR2 YSYEKL. V was cut by 1 base and J by 5 bases, with 8 bases left in between. The length of the CDR3 is 13 residues. This chain's CDR3 is CASSQVGVYGYTF. CDR3 in DNA: TGCGCCAGCAGCCAAGTAGGGGTTTATGGCTACACCTTC.

J is TRBJ2-7 and V is TRBV29-1; possibly TRBD1 or TRBD2 for D (7 bases each). V shed 1 base and J shed 3 bases, with 13 bases lying between them. Germline CDR1 is SQVTM and CDR2 is ANQGSEA. The CDR3 runs to 14 residues. Written as DNA, the CDR3 is TGCAGCGTTGAAGGCAGGGGGGGAGGCTACGAGCAGTACTTC. It encodes CSVEGRGGGYEQYF.

This chain uses TRBV12-3 or TRBV12-4 with TRBJ1-1; D is possibly TRBD1 (5 bases). With 4 bases removed from V and 4 bases from J, the gap between germline ends came to 13 bases. This CDR3 is built from 14 residues. The DNA of the CDR3 is TGTGCCAGCAGTTCAGGTATTCAGGGCACTGAAGCTTTCTTT. This gives the protein CASSSGIQGTEAFF.

The genes are TRBV29-1 and TRBJ2-1; 10 nucleotides match TRBD1. CDR3 length equals 15 residues. Unmatched junction bases numbered 4, after V lost 0 bases and J lost 5 bases. Germline V CDR1 and CDR2: SQVTM, ANQGSEA. Written as DNA, the CDR3 is TGCAGCGTTGAAGATGGGGGGACAGGGGACAATGAGCAGTTCTTC. This translates into CSVEDGGTGDNEQFF.

The CDR3 region has the DNA TGTGCCAGCAGTTACTCGAACATGGGAGCTGAAGCTTTCTTT. Its translation: CASSYSNMGAEAFF. The chain employs TRBV6-5 and TRBJ1-1; D unresolved. With 0 bases removed from V and 6 bases from J, the gap between germline ends came to 11 bases. CDR1 and CDR2 (germline): MNHEY, SVGAGI. This CDR3 is 14 amino acids long.

This clonotype was detected a few times. Possible read error: a much larger clone is one base away. The chain employs TRBV12-3 or TRBV12-4 and TRBJ1-1, with D tentatively TRBD1 (5 bases). This CDR3 has 14 residues. Between the trimmed V and J ends, which lost 3 bases and 0 bases, there was a span of 8 bases. CDR3 in DNA: TGTGCCAGCAGTTTGACAGAGATGAACACTGAAGCTTTCTTT. Protein sequence: CASSLTEMNTEAFF.

This clonotype was recorded a few times. The chain has TRBV7-3 and TRBJ1-5, with D maybe TRBD1 (5 bases). CDR1 is SGHTA and CDR2 is FQGTGA in the germline V gene. Trimming left V 5 bases short and J 5 bases short, with 13 bases between. The CDR3 spans 14 residues. The CDR3: CASSPHGGDQPQHF. The CDR3 DNA reads as TGTGCCAGCAGCCCCCACGGGGGGGATCAGCCCCAGCATTTT.

The chain carries TRBV9 and TRBJ2-2; 12 bases are shared with TRBD1. Trimming cost V 7 bases and J 7 bases; bases outside gene matches: 8. The CDR3 is 15 amino acids. Germline V gene data show CDR1 as SGDLS and CDR2 as YYNGEE. The CDR3 DNA is TGTGCCAGCGCCCAAGGGACAGGGGGCTTCGGGGAGCTGTTTTTT. Translated, it gives CASAQGTGGFGELFF.

The chain is built from TRBV7-6 and TRBJ1-1; D may be TRBD1 (5 bases). CDR1 is SGHVS and CDR2 is FNYEAQ in the germline V gene. Trimming took off 3 bases at V and 5 bases at J, with 25 bases between the two ends. The length of the CDR3 is 18 residues. CDR3 protein: CASSFPGALEDGRTEAFF. The CDR3 bases are TGTGCCAGCAGCTTCCCCGGGGCTCTAGAGGACGGACGGACTGAAGCTTTCTTT.